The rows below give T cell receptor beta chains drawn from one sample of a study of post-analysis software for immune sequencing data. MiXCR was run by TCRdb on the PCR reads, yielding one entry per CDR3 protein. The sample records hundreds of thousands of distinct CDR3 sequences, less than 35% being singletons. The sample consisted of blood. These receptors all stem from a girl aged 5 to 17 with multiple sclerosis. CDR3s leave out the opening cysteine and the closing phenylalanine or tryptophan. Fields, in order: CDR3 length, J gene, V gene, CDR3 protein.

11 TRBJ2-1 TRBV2 ASMGLTGNEQF
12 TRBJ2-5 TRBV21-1 ASSATGKQETQY
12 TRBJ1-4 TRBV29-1 SVEENRGSEKLF
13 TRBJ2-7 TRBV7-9 ASSSNPGLLYEQY
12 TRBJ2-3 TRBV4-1 ASSWRSGTDTQY
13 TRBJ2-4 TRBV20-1 SASPPGLAKNIQY
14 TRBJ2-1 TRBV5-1 ASSYPRGRLGDEQF
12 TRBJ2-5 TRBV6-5 ASSYSPGEETQY
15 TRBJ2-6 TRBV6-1 ASAHVTGVAGANVLT
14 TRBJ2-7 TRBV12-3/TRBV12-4 ASSGLGATGAYEQY
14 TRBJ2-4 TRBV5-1 ASSLAPTGSGDIQY
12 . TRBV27 ASSRRVPQETQY
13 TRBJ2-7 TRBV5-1 TSSPGTTSSYEQY
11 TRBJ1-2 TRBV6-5 ACSPRQNYGYT
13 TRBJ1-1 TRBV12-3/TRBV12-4 ASSLQGVDFVEAF
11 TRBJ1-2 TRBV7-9 ASSLVVSYGYT
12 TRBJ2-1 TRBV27 ASRVTEPYNEQF
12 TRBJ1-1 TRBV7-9 ASSLALSGTEAF
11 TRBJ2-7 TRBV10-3 AISEVSSYEQY
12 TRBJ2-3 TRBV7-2 ASSLFGVTDTQY
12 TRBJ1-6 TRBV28 ASNGAFYGSPLH
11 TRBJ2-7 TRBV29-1 SVVRGIMDEQY
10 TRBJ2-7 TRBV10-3 AIRGSSYEQY
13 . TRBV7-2 ASSLTTMGILEQY
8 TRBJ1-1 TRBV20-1 SATDSETF
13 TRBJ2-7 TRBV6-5 ASSPSVDRYYEQY